The next 21 T cell receptor beta chains were all read from a single sample in a study of blood T cell repertoires in COVID-19. Sequencing used immunoSEQ multiplex PCR; TCRdb keeps in-frame clones, though not all of them. The data show approximately 300,000 clones, 70% to 90% seen once. The sequencing input was peripheral blood. These receptors came from a man aged 18 to 29 who had recovered from COVID-19.

This clone turned up a few times. V and J are TRBV5-6 and TRBJ1-5; D is undetermined. This CDR3 contains 14 residues. The V end was cut by 2 bases, the J end by 1 base, with 7 bases between. Looked up from germline, CDR1 is SGHDT and CDR2 is YYEEEE. The CDR3 DNA follows: TGTGCCAGCAGCTTCTCGGGAAGCAATCAGCCCCAGCATTTT. The encoded protein is CASSFSGSNQPQHF. Together with reference TRBV5-6 and TRBJ1-5, the CDR3 gives the full variable domain: DAGVTQSPTHLIKTRGQQVTLRCSPKSGHDTVSWYQQALGQGPQFIFQYYEEEERQRGNFPDRFSGHQFPNYSSELNVNALLLGDSALYLCASSFSGSNQPQHFGDGTRLSIL.

The chain recombines TRBV19 with TRBJ2-3; 12 positions match TRBD2. The J segment lost 2 bases and the V segment lost 1 base, leaving 13 bases of the junction unmatched. Germline V gives CDR1 LNHDA, CDR2 SQIVND (reference sequence). The CDR3 loop spans 20 amino acids. CDR3 residues: CASSIATLAGGPNPTDTQYF. In nucleotides, the CDR3 is TGTGCCAGTAGTATAGCCACTCTAGCGGGAGGGCCGAATCCCACAGATACGCAGTATTTT. The entire variable domain, with the rest obtained from reference TRBV19 and TRBJ2-3, is as follows: DGGITQSPKYLFRKEGQNVTLSCEQNLNHDAMYWYRQDPGQGLRLIYYSQIVNDFQKGDIAEGYSVSREKKESFPLTVTSAQKNPTAFYLCASSIATLAGGPNPTDTQYFGPGTRLTVL.

This chain uses TRBV6-5 with TRBJ2-7; 9 bases match TRBD2. V shed 5 bases and J 5 bases; nucleotides not matched to a gene: 4. This CDR3 has 13 amino acids. Germline CDR1 reads MNHEY; CDR2 reads SVGAGI. CDR3 coding DNA: TGTGCCAGCAGTCCTAGCGGGGTTAACGAGCAGTACTTC. This sequence encodes CASSPSGVNEQYF.

The J gene is TRBJ2-6, the V gene TRBV29-1, with a tentative D call TRBD1 (5 bases). CDR1 is SQVTM and CDR2 is ANQGSEA in the germline V gene. Deletions cut 1 base from V and 3 bases from J, with 10 bases between. This CDR3 region has 15 residues. CDR3: CSVEGGGYGANVLTF. The DNA for the CDR3 is TGCAGCGTTGAAGGGGGCGGTTATGGGGCCAACGTCCTGACTTTC.

The DNA for the CDR3 is TGCGCCAGCAGCCGCATCGGGGGGGAGCAGGGAGGTGACATTCAGTACTTC. This gives the protein CASSRIGGEQGGDIQYF. The chain joins TRBV4-3 to TRBJ2-4; the match to TRBD2 covers 8 bases. The CDR3 is 17 amino acids. The germline V gene has CDR1 LGHNA and CDR2 YSLEER. V shed 4 bases and J 8 bases; nucleotides not matched to a gene: 16.

Only a few counts were recorded for this clone. This chain connects TRBV5-4 to TRBJ1-2, with D possibly matching TRBD1 (5 bases). This CDR3 is 14 amino acids long. V dropped 3 bases and J dropped 2 bases, with 11 bases sitting between them. CDR1 and CDR2 from the germline V gene are SGHNT and YYREEE (reference sequence). CDR3 protein: CASSSGLRNYGYTF. For the CDR3, the DNA is TGTGCCAGCAGCTCGGGACTGAGAAACTATGGCTACACCTTC.

This chain connects TRBV30 to TRBJ1-5, with 8 bases that match TRBD1. J was trimmed by 11 bases and V by 2 bases; bases with no gene match: 11. Germline V gene data show CDR1 as GTSNPN and CDR2 as SVGIG (reference sequence). This CDR3 is built from 14 residues. In DNA form, the CDR3 reads TGTGCCTGGAGTTCAGGGACAGGCCTCTCGGCCCAGCATTTT. This sequence encodes CAWSSGTGLSAQHF.

This clone was detected a few times. The junction differs from germline at one of its ends, possibly a read error. This CDR3 is CPSVCEQYF. In DNA form, the CDR3 reads TGCCCCTCAGTTTGCGAGCAGTACTTC. The chain is built from TRBV25-1 and TRBJ2-7; D gene unclear. CDR1 MGHDK and CDR2 SYGVNS come from the germline V gene. The CDR3 covers 9 residues.

The chain carries TRBV7-8 and TRBJ1-2; 9 nucleotides line up with TRBD1. The CDR3 sequence is 13 residues long. Germline CDR1 SGHVS, CDR2 FQNEAQ. With V trimmed by 3 bases and J by 7 bases, 3 bases remained unmatched. In DNA, the CDR3 is TGTGCCAGCAGCTTTGACAGGGGGTCTGGCTACACCTTC. It yields the protein CASSFDRGSGYTF.

The V gene is TRBV7-3, the J gene TRBJ1-2; 11 bases are a match to TRBD1. CDR3 length equals 14 residues. J was trimmed by 6 bases and V by 5 bases; bases with no gene match: 5. Germline CDR1 is SGHTA and CDR2 is FQGTGA. CDR3 sequence (DNA): TGTGCCAGCAGCGCCGGACAGGGGGCAGATGGCTACACCTTC. Its translation is CASSAGQGADGYTF.

The rearrangement joins TRBV15 to TRBJ2-1; D is unresolved. Germline values: CDR1 LNHNV, CDR2 YYDKDF (reference sequence). The CDR3 consists of 16 residues. V was shortened by 0 bases and J by 6 bases, with 15 bases between the two germline ends. CDR3 loop: CATSRDYGGASNEQFF. The CDR3, as DNA: TGTGCCACCAGCAGAGATTACGGCGGTGCCTCCAATGAGCAGTTCTTC.

The gene calls are TRBV29-1 and TRBJ1-2; 12 nucleotides line up with TRBD1. There are 12 residues in the CDR3. With 7 bases clipped from V and 8 bases from J, the junction kept 5 bases outside the gene matches. Germline CDR1 is SQVTM and CDR2 is ANQGSEA. CDR3 in amino acids: CSAGQGAEGYTF. CDR3 bases: TGCAGCGCGGGACAGGGGGCGGAAGGCTACACCTTC. Variable domain in full (rest from reference TRBV29-1 and TRBJ1-2): SAVISQKPSRDICQRGTSLTIQCQVDSQVTMMFWYRQQPGQSLTLIATANQGSEATYESGFVIDKFPISRPNLTFSTLTVSNMSPEDSSIYLCSAGQGAEGYTFGSGTRLTVV.

The chain has TRBV12-5 and TRBJ2-5; no firm D call. The CDR3 sequence is 12 residues long. Germline V gives CDR1 LGHNT, CDR2 FRNRAP. Trimming pared 0 bases from V and 5 bases from J, leaving 4 bases between. In DNA form, the CDR3 reads TGTGCTAGTGGTTTGGTCGTGGAGACCCAGTACTTC. This translates into CASGLVVETQYF.

The sample holds one count of this clone. This sequence joins TRBV27 and TRBJ2-1, with TRBD2 identical over 13 bases. Trimming removed 1 base from V and 7 bases from J; junction bases left unmatched: 4. Germline CDR1 is MNHEY and CDR2 is SMNVEV (reference sequence). The CDR3 covers 16 residues. As DNA, the CDR3 is TGTGCCAGCAGTTTATGGTTGGGACTAGCGGGAAATGAGCAGTTCTTC. It is translated as CASSLWLGLAGNEQFF.

V usage is TRBV9 and J usage is TRBJ2-1; no definite D call. V gave up 4 bases and J gave up 3 bases, with 17 bases separating them. There are 16 residues in the CDR3. Germline values: CDR1 SGDLS, CDR2 YYNGEE. CDR3 protein: CASSPDLLTFYNEQFF. CDR3 nucleotide sequence: TGTGCCAGCAGCCCAGACTTGTTGACCTTCTACAATGAGCAGTTCTTC.

The V and J genes are TRBV5-4 and TRBJ2-3; 8 bases map to TRBD2. Per germline, CDR1 SGHNT and CDR2 YYREEE (reference sequence). This CDR3 has 17 residues. With V trimmed by 4 bases and J by 0 bases, 10 bases remained unmatched. Written as DNA, the CDR3 is TGTGCCAGCAGCGAGCCTCCACTAGCGGCTAGCACAGATACGCAGTATTTT. Its translation is CASSEPPLAASTDTQYF.

The sample holds one count of this clone. This chain connects TRBV7-3 to TRBJ2-1, with D maybe TRBD2 (6 bases). The germline V and J ends were trimmed by 2 bases and 0 bases, with 11 bases remaining between them. From germline, CDR1 is SGHTA and CDR2 FQGTGA. This CDR3 spans 16 amino acids. CDR3 in amino acids: CASSLQGLSSYNEQFF. Here the CDR3 DNA reads TGTGCCAGCAGCTTACAGGGACTGAGCTCCTACAATGAGCAGTTCTTC.

The chain joins TRBV4-1 to TRBJ2-7, with 8 positions matching TRBD1. The CDR3 covers 13 residues. Germline V gene sequence: CDR1 MGHRA, CDR2 YSYEKL. V shed 3 bases and J 3 bases; nucleotides not matched to a gene: 1. CDR3 amino acids: CASSHDRGYEQYF. CDR3 nucleotide sequence: TGCGCCAGCAGCCATGACAGGGGCTACGAGCAGTACTTC.

The V call is TRBV5-4, the J call TRBJ2-1, with TRBD2 identical over 7 bases. The CDR3 is 16 residues long. The ends lost 4 bases at V and 1 base at J; junction bases unmatched: 8. The germline V gene encodes CDR1 SGHNT and CDR2 YYREEE (reference sequence). CDR3 region: CASSAGGGMSYNEQFF. The CDR3 coding sequence is TGTGCCAGCAGCGCTGGGGGGGGAATGTCCTACAATGAGCAGTTCTTC. The whole variable domain, remainder taken from reference TRBV5-4 and TRBJ2-1, is ETGVTQSPTHLIKTRGQQVTLRCSSQSGHNTVSWYQQALGQGPQFIFQYYREEENGRGNFPPRFSGLQFPNYSSELNVNALELDDSALYLCASSAGGGMSYNEQFFGPGTRLTVL.

This clone appeared once. The chain combines TRBV4-1 with TRBJ2-1; no definite D call. Germline assignment: CDR1 MGHRA and CDR2 YSYEKL. Trimming cost V 4 bases and J 10 bases, with 11 bases left between them. CDR3 size: 12 residues. The DNA of the CDR3 is TGCGCCAGCAGCCCCCTAGGTGGCGAGCAGTTCTTC. As protein: CASSPLGGEQFF.

The genes are TRBV5-1 and TRBJ2-6; weak D call: TRBD1 (6 bases). Trimming cost V 1 base and J 1 base, with 12 bases left between them. The V gene's germline CDR1 is SGHRS and CDR2 YFSETQ. There are 17 residues in the CDR3. The CDR3: CASSLPLGTSGANVLTF. As DNA, the CDR3 is TGCGCCAGCAGCTTGCCCCTCGGGACATCTGGGGCCAACGTCCTGACTTTC.